A single sample gave rise to the 21 T cell receptor beta chains below, sequenced in a study of T cell changes during pregnancy in multiple sclerosis. The assay was immunoSEQ multiplex PCR, and TCRdb's table has in-frame clones only and misses some. The sample consists of some 90,000 clones, 90% to 95% of them appearing once. Sequenced here: peripheral blood, sampled after pregnancy. The receptors originated from a female donor in good health, enrolled as a control in a pregnancy study.

This clone showed up just once. The chain employs TRBV4-3 and TRBJ1-1, with 7 bases aligning to TRBD1. Trimming cost V 0 bases and J 7 bases; bases outside gene matches: 14. This CDR3 contains 17 residues. Looked up from germline, CDR1 is LGHNA and CDR2 is YSLEER. CDR3 sequence reads: CASSQDGTVSTAYEAFF. The CDR3 DNA reads TGCGCCAGCAGCCAAGATGGGACAGTGTCAACTGCTTATGAAGCTTTCTTT.

This clone was seen a few times. The CDR3 DNA sequence: TGTGCCAGCAGCTCGTACGAGCAGTACTTC. It translates to CASSSYEQYF. This rearrangement joins TRBV7-9 to TRBJ2-7; D call uncertain. This CDR3 comprises 10 residues. Between the trimmed V and J ends, which lost 4 bases and 4 bases, there was a span of 2 bases. The germline CDR1 and CDR2 sequences are SEHNR and FQNEAQ (reference sequence).

The V and J genes are TRBV19 and TRBJ1-1; D is uncertain. The CDR3 has 15 amino acids. Deletions cut 2 bases from V and 0 bases from J, with 10 bases between. Per germline, CDR1 LNHDA and CDR2 SQIVND (reference sequence). The CDR3 reads CASSITADLNTEAFF. The CDR3 nucleotides read TGTGCCAGTAGTATAACGGCTGACTTGAACACTGAAGCTTTCTTT.

The chain carries TRBV11-3 and TRBJ2-1; 14 bases are shared with TRBD2. Germline trimming cut 5 bases from V and 0 bases from J; bases unmatched to any gene: 9. The CDR3 is made up of 19 amino acids. Germline lookup yields CDR1 SGHNT and CDR2 YENEEA. The CDR3: CASSPRTSGGSSSYNEQFF. As DNA, the CDR3 is TGTGCCAGCAGCCCACGGACTAGCGGGGGGTCGAGCTCCTACAATGAGCAGTTCTTC.

The V gene is TRBV4-1, the J gene TRBJ1-4; TRBD1 might be the D (5 bases). CDR3 length equals 16 residues. Germline V gene data show CDR1 as MGHRA and CDR2 as YSYEKL. V was trimmed by 2 bases and J by 4 bases, leaving 14 bases between them. The CDR3, as DNA: TGCGCCAGCAGCCAAACGAGACAGCGATATAATGAAAAACTGTTTTTT. This sequence encodes CASSQTRQRYNEKLFF.

The rearrangement links TRBV27 to TRBJ2-7; D may be TRBD1 (5 bases). This CDR3 has 13 residues. Trimming took off 7 bases at V and 5 bases at J, with 15 bases between the two ends. CDR1 and CDR2 from the germline V gene are MNHEY and SMNVEV (reference sequence). The CDR3 DNA sequence: TGTGCCAGCAAGGGGTGGCAGTATGACGAGCAGTACTTC. It codes for CASKGWQYDEQYF.

V is TRBV25-1 and J is TRBJ1-4, with D perhaps TRBD1 (5 bases). The length of the CDR3 is 12 residues. V gave up 4 bases and J gave up 7 bases, with 7 bases separating them. The germline CDR1 and CDR2 sequences are MGHDK and SYGVNS. CDR3 region: CASSAGGEKLFF. Written as DNA, the CDR3 is TGTGCCAGCAGTGCCGGGGGTGAAAAACTGTTTTTT.

The chain joins TRBV11-3 to TRBJ2-7, with 7 nucleotides matching TRBD1. The CDR3 runs to 14 residues. V shed 5 bases and J 2 bases; nucleotides not matched to a gene: 6. The V gene's germline CDR1 is SGHNT and CDR2 YENEEA. CDR3 protein: CASSHRGPTYEQYF. CDR3 nucleotides: TGTGCCAGCAGCCACAGGGGACCCACCTACGAGCAGTACTTC.

This clone has only one observation. The V and J genes are TRBV28 and TRBJ1-4; D gene unclear. V lost 2 bases and J 0 bases, leaving 7 bases between the germline ends. CDR1 is MDHEN, CDR2 SYDVKM, per germline. The CDR3 runs to 15 residues. The CDR3, as DNA: TGTGCCAGCAGTTTAATCCCTTCAACTAATGAAAAACTGTTTTTT. Residues: CASSLIPSTNEKLFF.

The gene calls are TRBV4-2 and TRBJ2-5; 8 bases map to TRBD1. The CDR3 length is 15 residues. Losses at the gene ends were 2 bases for V and 2 bases for J; bases not matched to a gene: 4. From germline, CDR1 is LGHNA and CDR2 YNFKEQ. The CDR3 region is CASSQPRQGQETQYF. CDR3 nucleotide sequence: TGTGCCAGCAGCCAACCCCGACAGGGGCAAGAGACCCAGTACTTC.

This sequence joins TRBV6-6 and TRBJ1-1, with TRBD1 matching 7 bases. J was trimmed by 1 base and V by 6 bases; bases with no gene match: 8. The CDR3 covers 15 residues. Germline V gene sequence: CDR1 MNHNY, CDR2 SVGAGI (reference sequence). This CDR3 reads CASRDTDRSNTEAFF. The CDR3, as DNA: TGTGCCAGCAGGGACACGGACAGGTCGAACACTGAAGCTTTCTTT.

The chain employs TRBV11-2 and TRBJ2-1; TRBD2 matches at 9 bases. The CDR3 sequence is 15 residues long. V trimming: 0 bases; J trimming: 10 bases; junction bases outside the gene matches: 7. Germline-derived CDR1 and CDR2 are SGHAT and FQNNGV. The chain's CDR3 is CASSLDPSGTGEQFF. CDR3 DNA: TGTGCCAGCAGCTTAGATCCTAGCGGGACGGGGGAGCAGTTCTTC.

The rearrangement uses TRBV5-4 and TRBJ2-5; 7 bases are shared with TRBD1. CDR1 and CDR2 from the germline V gene are SGHNT and YYREEE (reference sequence). Trimming took 4 bases from V and 2 from J; bases not matched to a gene: 8. This CDR3 has 15 residues. For the CDR3, the DNA is TGTGCCAGCAGCCCGAACCCGACAGGGCAAGAGACCCAGTACTTC. It specifies CASSPNPTGQETQYF.

This chain uses TRBV30 with TRBJ1-4; a weak D match, TRBD1 (6 bases). This CDR3 contains 15 residues. With 0 bases removed from V and 7 bases from J, the gap between germline ends came to 15 bases. Germline V lookup: CDR1 GTSNPN, CDR2 SVGIG (reference sequence). CDR3 in amino acids: CAWSVLAGDIEKLFF. CDR3 coding DNA: TGTGCCTGGAGTGTACTTGCAGGGGATATTGAAAAACTGTTTTTT.

CDR3 sequence: CASRAGEAYGYTF. In DNA, the CDR3 is TGCGCCAGCAGGGCGGGGGAAGCATATGGCTACACCTTC. This chain connects TRBV5-1 to TRBJ1-2, with D perhaps matching TRBD1 (5 bases). The CDR3 totals 13 residues. Trimming left V 5 bases short and J 5 bases short, with 13 bases between. Germline V gene lookup returns CDR1 SGHRS and CDR2 YFSETQ.

The CDR3 DNA follows: TGTGCCAGCAGCTTATATAGCGGGGGGGTCACAGATACGCAGTATTTT. Translated, it gives CASSLYSGGVTDTQYF. This chain uses TRBV7-9 with TRBJ2-3; 11 positions agree with TRBD2. Per the germline V gene, CDR1 is SEHNR and CDR2 is FQNEAQ (reference sequence). V shed 2 bases, J shed 2 bases, and the junction held 3 bases outside the gene matches. CDR3 length: 16 amino acids.

The rearrangement links TRBV7-8 to TRBJ1-5; no clear D. Germline values: CDR1 SGHVS, CDR2 FQNEAQ. Trimming cost V 3 bases and J 6 bases, with 12 bases left between them. This CDR3 contains 14 residues. Written as DNA, the CDR3 is TGTGCCAGCAGCTTGACCCCCTCGGGTCAGCCCCAGCATTTT. Translating gives CASSLTPSGQPQHF. The full variable domain, completed using reference TRBV7-8 and TRBJ1-5, is GAGVSQSPRYKVAKRGQDVALRCDPISGHVSLFWYQQALGQGPEFLTYFQNEAQLDKSGLPSDRFFAERPEGSVSTLKIQRTQQEDSAVYLCASSLTPSGQPQHFGDGTRLSIL.

This chain joins TRBV14 and TRBJ2-5; weak D call: TRBD2 (7 bases). Trimming left V 2 bases short and J 5 bases short, with 18 bases between. The germline CDR1 and CDR2 sequences are SGHDN and FVKESK. The CDR3 has 16 amino acids. The CDR3 spells CASSQWATGGGETQYF. The CDR3 DNA reads as TGTGCCAGCAGCCAATGGGCAACGGGGGGCGGTGAGACCCAGTACTTC. Complete variable domain (other parts from reference TRBV14 and TRBJ2-5): EAGVTQFPSHSVIEKGQTVTLRCDPISGHDNLYWYRRVMGKEIKFLLHFVKESKQDESGMPNNRFLAERTGGTYSTLKVQPAELEDSGVYFCASSQWATGGGETQYFGPGTRLLVL.

V gene TRBV5-1 combines with J gene TRBJ2-5; weak D call: TRBD1 (6 bases). The germline gives CDR1 SGHRS, CDR2 YFSETQ. The CDR3 runs to 14 residues. Trimming left V 2 bases short and J 1 base short, with 9 bases between. This CDR3 reads CASSLGTLQETQYF. The DNA for the CDR3 is TGCGCCAGCAGCTTAGGGACACTCCAAGAGACCCAGTACTTC.

The chain has TRBV7-8 and TRBJ2-7; D unclear. The CDR3 is made up of 14 amino acids. Per germline, CDR1 SGHVS and CDR2 FQNEAQ. V gave up 5 bases and J gave up 1 base, with 12 bases separating them. The CDR3 DNA is TGTGCCAGCAGCCCCGTCGGAGTTTCCTACGAGCAGTACTTC. Translating it yields CASSPVGVSYEQYF.

The chain uses TRBV4-3 and TRBJ2-1; 7 bases fit TRBD2. The CDR3 spans 16 residues. V lost 1 base and J lost 7; bases outside the gene matches: 10. Germline values: CDR1 LGHNA, CDR2 YSLEER. The CDR3 nucleotides are TGCGCCAGCAGCCAAGTGGTGGCTAGCGGTACAAATGAGCAGTTCTTC. It is translated as CASSQVVASGTNEQFF.